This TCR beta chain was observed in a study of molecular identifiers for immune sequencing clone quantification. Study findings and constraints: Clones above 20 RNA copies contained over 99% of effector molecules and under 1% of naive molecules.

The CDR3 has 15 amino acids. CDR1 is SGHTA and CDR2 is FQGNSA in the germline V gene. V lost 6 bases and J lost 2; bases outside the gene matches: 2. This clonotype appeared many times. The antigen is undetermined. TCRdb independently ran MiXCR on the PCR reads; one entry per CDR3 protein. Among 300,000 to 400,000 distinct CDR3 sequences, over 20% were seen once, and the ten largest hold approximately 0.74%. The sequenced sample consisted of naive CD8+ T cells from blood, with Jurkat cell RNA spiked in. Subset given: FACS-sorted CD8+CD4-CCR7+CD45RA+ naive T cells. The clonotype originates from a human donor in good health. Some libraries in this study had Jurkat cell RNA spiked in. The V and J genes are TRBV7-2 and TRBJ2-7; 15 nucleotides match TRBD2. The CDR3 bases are TGTGCCAGCAGTTGGACTAGCGGGGGGGCCTACGAGCAGTACTTC. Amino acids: CASSWTSGGAYEQYF.